This T cell receptor beta chain was captured in a study of T cell responses to AZD1222 COVID-19 vaccine. In the study overall: The analysis combined second doses at about 4 or about 12 weeks. Study findings and constraints: The donor group comprised mostly white British people and more females; the analysis possibly underestimated clonal diversity. Spike-specific TCR breadth and depth both grew after two AZD1222 doses. The span of vaccine-associated CD4 TCRs extended across spike, with dominance at 160-218 and 743-854.

TCRdb's copy holds only in-frame clones and misses some; the assay was immunoSEQ multiplex PCR. Of roughly 110,000 clones listed, around 81% are singletons. Trimming stripped 4 bases from V and 3 bases from J, with 8 bases between. From germline, CDR1 is SGDLS and CDR2 YYNGEE. The CDR3 totals 12 residues. This clone was seen a handful of times. Its antigen is currently unknown. V usage is TRBV9 and J usage is TRBJ2-7; weak D call: TRBD1 (5 bases). The specimen was peripheral blood, collected on day 0 of AZD1222 vaccination. The source is an adult in good health. The CDR3 nucleotides are TGTGCCAGCAGCCAAGACAGCTACGAGCAGTACTTC. It specifies CASSQDSYEQYF.